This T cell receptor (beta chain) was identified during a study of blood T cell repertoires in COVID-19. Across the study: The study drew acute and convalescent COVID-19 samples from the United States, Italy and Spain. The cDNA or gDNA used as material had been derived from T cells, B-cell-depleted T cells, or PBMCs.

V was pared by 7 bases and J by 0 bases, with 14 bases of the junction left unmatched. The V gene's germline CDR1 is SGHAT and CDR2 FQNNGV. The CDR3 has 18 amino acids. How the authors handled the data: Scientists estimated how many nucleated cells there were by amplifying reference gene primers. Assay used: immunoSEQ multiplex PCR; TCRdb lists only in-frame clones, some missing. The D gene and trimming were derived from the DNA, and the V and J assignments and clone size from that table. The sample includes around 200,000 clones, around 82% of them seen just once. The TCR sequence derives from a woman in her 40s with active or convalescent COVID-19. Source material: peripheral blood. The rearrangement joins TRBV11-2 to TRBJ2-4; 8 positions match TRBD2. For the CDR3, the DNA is TGTGCCAGCACCCAACCTAGCGGGCCTATCCTAGCCAAAAACATTCAGTACTTC. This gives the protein CASTQPSGPILAKNIQYF. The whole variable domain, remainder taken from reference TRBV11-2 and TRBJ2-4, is EAGVAQSPRYKIIEKRQSVAFWCNPISGHATLYWYQQILGQGPKLLIQFQNNGVVDDSQLPKDRFSAERLKGVDSTLKIQPAKLEDSAVYLCASTQPSGPILAKNIQYFGAGTRLSVL.